A single sample is the source of the 2 T cell receptor beta chains below, sequenced in a study of cytomegalovirus exposure and HLA in healthy donors (dated by TCRdb to between 2016 and 2019). The protocol used for the library was the immunoSEQ multiplex PCR assay. A mixture of 60 forward primers for TCR Vbeta segments and 13 reverse primers for TCR Jbeta segments was used in the multiplex PCR. TCRdb limited this immuneACCESS table to in-frame rearrangements with V and J called. A share of clones is missing; checked studies link under half to unresolved V genes, and the rest is unexplained. Present in this sample are about 160,000 clones, roughly three quarters of which were seen just once. Jointly, the top ten make up about 9.5% of the sample. Source material: PBMCs. The receptors shown here come from a man younger than 35 in good health and CMV-seropositive.

This rearrangement joins TRBV27 to TRBJ1-5; D ambiguous. The CDR3 has 19 residues. Germline V CDR1 and CDR2: MNHEY, SMNVEV (reference sequence). V was clipped by 0 bases and J by 0 bases, with 18 bases between them. As DNA, the CDR3 is TGTGCCAGCAGTTTATCCGGCCGCAGACTTCTTTTTAGCAATCAGCCCCAGCATTTT. It translates to CASSLSGRRLLFSNQPQHF.

This clone was seen a single time. This sequence joins TRBV29-1 and TRBJ1-2, with D hard to call. V lost 8 bases, J lost 3 bases, and 10 bases lay in between. This CDR3 contains 11 residues. Germline-derived CDR1 and CDR2 are SQVTM and ANQGSEA. Here the CDR3 DNA reads TGCAGCTCCTTCGAGGACTATGGCTACACCTTC. Its translation: CSSFEDYGYTF.